Here is one T cell receptor beta chain with its context. What it recognizes is unknown. This record belongs to a study of long-term antiretroviral therapy in people with HIV. Study information: Sampling started about a decade before the 2015 immediate-ART recommendation. Study-level points and caveats: Dominating the repertoire at all time points were the clones that expanded before ART. Someone took the blood between about 2003 and 2017, maybe while older ART regimens were in use.

In germline, CDR1 is SGHAT, CDR2 FQNNGV. V lost 5 bases and J lost 0, with 10 bases in between. The CDR3 covers 14 residues. Run at survey level, the immunoSEQ assay was version v3.0. This table comes from immunoSEQ multiplex PCR, and its TCRdb copy is limited to in-frame clones, with some not included. Counted here are tens of thousands of clones, 65% to 90% occurring once; the ten biggest clones make up approximately 14%. The material sequenced was unsorted PBMCs, taken 0.3 years after starting antiretroviral therapy. The V gene is TRBV11-2, the J gene TRBJ1-1, with D possibly being TRBD1 (6 bases). The source is a man aged 18 to 29 with HIV. The CDR3 bases are TGTGCCAGCAGCCTGACAGGCTTGAACACTGAAGCTTTCTTT. Translated: CASSLTGLNTEAFF.